One sample yielded the 20 T cell receptor beta chains listed below, sequenced in a study of CD8+CD57+ T cells in acquired aplastic anemia. Genomic DNA, serving as template, underwent TCR beta VDJ and CDR3 profiling. One entry per CDR3 protein results from TCRdb running MiXCR on the reads. The sample yields some 45,000 distinct CDR3 sequences, about two thirds seen once. Sequenced material: sorted CD4+, CD8+, or CD8+CD57+ T cells (not recorded which) from PBMCs. These TCRs come from a human donor in good health, serving as a control.

V and J are TRBV4-3 and TRBJ1-2, with 8 bases that match TRBD1. Germline lookup yields CDR1 LGHNA and CDR2 YSLEER. This CDR3 comprises 15 residues. Unmatched junction bases numbered 1, after V lost 1 base and J lost 0 bases. CDR3 sequence reads: CASSQGTGTNYGYTF. CDR3 nucleotides: TGCGCCAGCAGCCAAGGGACAGGGACTAACTATGGCTACACCTTC.

This clonotype was counted a single time. The chain joins TRBV20-1 to TRBJ2-5; D might be TRBD2 (5 bases). With 6 bases removed from V and 4 bases from J, the gap between germline ends came to 12 bases. The CDR3 extends over 12 amino acids. The germline V gene encodes CDR1 DFQATT and CDR2 SNEGSKA (reference sequence). CDR3 in DNA: TGCAGTGCGTCCGAAGGAGGAGAGACCCAGTACTTC. Amino acid sequence: CSASEGGETQYF.

The rearrangement uses TRBV9 and TRBJ2-3; the D is unclear. The CDR3 has 16 residues. The V gene's germline CDR1 is SGDLS and CDR2 YYNGEE. Trimming removed 0 bases from V and 2 bases from J, with 13 bases in between. The CDR3 DNA reads TGTGCCAGCAGCGTAGAGCAGGCTTTTTCCACAGATACGCAGTATTTT. Its translation is CASSVEQAFSTDTQYF.

V usage is TRBV5-5 and J usage is TRBJ2-7; 10 bases fit TRBD2. Germline V CDR1 and CDR2: SGHKS, YYEKEE (reference sequence). V lost 3 bases to trimming and J lost 5 bases; unmatched junction nucleotides: 8. This CDR3 has 15 residues. CDR3 residues: CASSSGLASTHEQYF. The CDR3 coding sequence is TGTGCCAGCAGCTCGGGACTAGCGAGTACCCACGAGCAGTACTTC. Together with reference TRBV5-5 and TRBJ2-7, the CDR3 gives the full variable domain: DAGVTQSPTHLIKTRGQQVTLRCSPISGHKSVSWYQQVLGQGPQFIFQYYEKEERGRGNFPDRFSARQFPNYSSELNVNALLLGDSALYLCASSSGLASTHEQYFGPGTRLTVT.

On this clonotype: Germline and junction disagree at one end, which may indicate a read error. The chain couples TRBV7-8 to TRBJ2-2, with D maybe TRBD2 (5 bases). This CDR3 is built from 13 residues. The V gene's germline CDR1 is SGHVS and CDR2 FQNEAQ. CDR3 in DNA: TGTGCCAGCAGCTTCGGGGAAGCCGGGGAGCTGCTTTTT. It yields the protein CASSFGEAGELLF.

This clonotype appeared a single time. The genes are TRBV4-1 and TRBJ1-1; possible D gene TRBD1, 5 bases. The CDR3 length is 12 residues. Trimming removed 4 bases from V and 7 bases from J, with 10 bases in between. CDR1 and CDR2 (germline): MGHRA, YSYEKL. DNA for the CDR3: TGCGCCAGCAGCCGAAATAGGGGTGAAGCTTTCTTT. This gives the protein CASSRNRGEAFF.

This clonotype was recorded once. V is TRBV2 and J is TRBJ1-2; the D gene is possibly TRBD1 (5 bases). The CDR3 has 14 amino acids. Trimming pared 7 bases from V and 2 bases from J, leaving 14 bases between. CDR1 and CDR2 (germline): SNHLY, FYNNEI. DNA for the CDR3: TGTGCCAGCACCGAAGGGGTGGGGAACTATGGCTACACCTTC. Protein product: CASTEGVGNYGYTF. Full variable domain (rest looked up from reference TRBV2 and TRBJ1-2): EPEVTQTPSHQVTQMGQEVILRCVPISNHLYFYWYRQILGQKVEFLVSFYNNEISEKSEIFDDQFSVERPDGSNFTLKIRSTKLEDSAMYFCASTEGVGNYGYTFGSGTRLTVV.

This clonotype occurred a few times. This chain uses TRBV24-1 with TRBJ2-5; TRBD2 aligns across 11 bases. Trimming took 1 base from V and 3 from J; bases not matched to a gene: 6. The CDR3 contains 17 residues. Germline V gives CDR1 KGHDR, CDR2 SFDVKD. The CDR3 region is CATSDFHLAGGKETQYF. CDR3 in DNA: TGTGCCACCAGTGATTTTCACCTAGCGGGGGGAAAAGAGACCCAGTACTTC.

The J gene is TRBJ1-6, the V gene TRBV19, with 7 bases matching TRBD1. Germline V lookup: CDR1 LNHDA, CDR2 SQIVND (reference sequence). V shed 6 bases and J 8 bases; nucleotides not matched to a gene: 7. The CDR3 consists of 14 residues. The CDR3 loop is CASSLTGRDSPLHF. In nucleotides, the CDR3 is TGTGCCAGTAGCTTGACAGGGCGGGATTCACCCCTCCACTTT.

This clonotype was seen a handful of times. V is TRBV7-9 and J is TRBJ2-7; the D is unclear. The V end was cut by 1 base, the J end by 5 bases, with 3 bases between. This CDR3 has 11 residues. Germline V gene lookup returns CDR1 SEHNR and CDR2 FQNEAQ (reference sequence). CDR3 sequence: CASSLEHEQYF. The CDR3 coding sequence is TGTGCCAGCAGCTTAGAACACGAGCAGTACTTC.

V is TRBV7-7 and J is TRBJ2-1, with 12 bases that match TRBD1. The length of the CDR3 is 14 residues. CDR1 is SSHAT and CDR2 is FNYEAQ in the germline V gene (reference sequence). The ends lost 6 bases at V and 10 bases at J; junction bases unmatched: 7. This CDR3 is CASSAGQGAQEQFF. CDR3 coding DNA: TGTGCCAGCAGTGCGGGACAGGGGGCTCAAGAGCAGTTCTTC.

The chain couples TRBV19 to TRBJ1-5; 7 bases map to TRBD1. Germline V lookup: CDR1 LNHDA, CDR2 SQIVND (reference sequence). The CDR3 spans 17 residues. V was clipped by 6 bases and J by 5 bases; unmatched bases: 16. The CDR3 nucleotides read TGTGCCAGTAGCCCACTCAGGGGGGCGCAGGGGGATCAGCCCCAGCATTTT. Its translation: CASSPLRGAQGDQPQHF.

The rearrangement joins TRBV7-8 to TRBJ1-2; 8 nucleotides line up with TRBD1. J lost 8 bases, V lost 1 base, and 3 bases had no gene match. This CDR3 spans 13 amino acids. Germline V CDR1 and CDR2: SGHVS, FQNEAQ. The CDR3 DNA reads TGTGCCAGCAGCTTAGTCAGGGGGCACGGCTACACCTTC. Translating it yields CASSLVRGHGYTF.

The chain has TRBV7-2 and TRBJ2-7; 7 nucleotides agree with TRBD1. The V and J ends lost 5 bases and 3 bases, in that order; junction bases with no gene match: 10. This CDR3 comprises 15 residues. Looked up from germline, CDR1 is SGHTA and CDR2 is FQGNSA. This CDR3 reads CASSPYHRDSYEQYF. CDR3 bases: TGTGCCAGCAGCCCCTACCACCGGGACAGCTACGAGCAGTACTTC.

This clonotype was recorded once. The rearrangement uses TRBV13 and TRBJ2-7; 9 nucleotides match TRBD1. Germline values: CDR1 PRHDT, CDR2 FYEKMQ (reference sequence). The V segment lost 4 bases and the J segment 3 bases; nucleotides outside the gene matches: 7. The CDR3 has 15 amino acids. The CDR3 coding sequence is TGTGCCAGCAGCTCAGGGGACAGGGTGCTCTACGAGCAGTACTTC. It yields the protein CASSSGDRVLYEQYF.

This rearrangement joins TRBV7-8 to TRBJ2-7; TRBD2 matches at 12 bases. Germline trimming cut 1 base from V and 6 bases from J; bases unmatched to any gene: 7. Germline CDR1 reads SGHVS; CDR2 reads FQNEAQ. This CDR3 region has 16 residues. CDR3 coding DNA: TGTGCCAGCAGCTTAGGCCTAGCGGGGGGGCAGTTCGAGCAGTACTTC. Amino acids: CASSLGLAGGQFEQYF.

The chain is built from TRBV7-8 and TRBJ1-5; D is perhaps TRBD1 (5 bases). This CDR3 spans 16 amino acids. Germline lookup yields CDR1 SGHVS and CDR2 FQNEAQ. Trimming cost V 5 bases and J 2 bases, with 16 bases left between them. CDR3 in amino acids: CASSLLWGSGNQPQHF. The DNA of the CDR3 is TGTGCCAGCAGCCTCTTATGGGGGAGCGGCAATCAGCCCCAGCATTTT.

The V call is TRBV20-1, the J call TRBJ1-2; D is perhaps TRBD1 (5 bases). The CDR3 runs to 13 residues. Germline CDR1 and CDR2: DFQATT and SNEGSKA (reference sequence). The V and J ends lost 1 base and 2 bases respectively, with 8 bases between them. CDR3 bases: TGCAGTGCTAGAGCCAGGGACAACTATGGCTACACCTTC. It specifies CSARARDNYGYTF.

The rearrangement joins TRBV2 to TRBJ2-7; tentatively, D is TRBD1 (6 bases). V was cut by 6 bases and J by 6 bases, with 18 bases left in between. The V gene's germline CDR1 is SNHLY and CDR2 FYNNEI. The CDR3 has 14 amino acids. CDR3 in amino acids: CASRAQGNLGEQYF. CDR3 DNA sequence: TGTGCCAGCAGAGCTCAGGGGAACTTAGGCGAGCAGTACTTC. The full variable domain, completed using reference TRBV2 and TRBJ2-7, is EPEVTQTPSHQVTQMGQEVILRCVPISNHLYFYWYRQILGQKVEFLVSFYNNEISEKSEIFDDQFSVERPDGSNFTLKIRSTKLEDSAMYFCASRAQGNLGEQYFGPGTRLTVT.

V usage is TRBV5-1 and J usage is TRBJ1-6; 11 nucleotides align to TRBD1. J gave up 7 bases and V 4 bases, and 10 bases lay outside the gene matches. Germline loops: CDR1 SGHRS, CDR2 YFSETQ. This CDR3 has 17 amino acids. The CDR3 bases are TGCGCCAGCAGCCTTACCGGGACAGGGGGTAACAATTCACCCCTCCACTTT. It yields the protein CASSLTGTGGNNSPLHF.